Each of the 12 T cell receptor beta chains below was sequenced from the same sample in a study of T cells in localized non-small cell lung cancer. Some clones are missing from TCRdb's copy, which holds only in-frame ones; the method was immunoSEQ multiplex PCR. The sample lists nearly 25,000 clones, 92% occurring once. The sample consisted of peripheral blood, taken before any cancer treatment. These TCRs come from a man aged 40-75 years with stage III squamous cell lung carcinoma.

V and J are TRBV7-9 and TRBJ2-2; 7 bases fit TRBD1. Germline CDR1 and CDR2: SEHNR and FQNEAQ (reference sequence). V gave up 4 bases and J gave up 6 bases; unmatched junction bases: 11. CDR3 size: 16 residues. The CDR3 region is CASSSGRQGYAGELFF. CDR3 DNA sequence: TGTGCCAGCAGCTCGGGAAGACAGGGTTACGCCGGGGAGCTGTTTTTT. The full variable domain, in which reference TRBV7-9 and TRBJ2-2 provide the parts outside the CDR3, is DTGVSQNPRHKITKRGQNVTFRCDPISEHNRLYWYRQTLGQGPEFLTYFQNEAQLEKSRLLSDRFSAERPKGSFSTLEIQRTEQGDSAMYLCASSSGRQGYAGELFFGEGSRLTVL.

DNA of the CDR3: TGTGCCACCAGCAGAGATGCACTACCAGGGGGCAATGAGCAGTTCTTC. Encoded protein: CATSRDALPGGNEQFF. The chain carries TRBV15 and TRBJ2-1, with 7 bases identical to TRBD1. CDR1 is LNHNV, CDR2 YYDKDF, per germline (reference sequence). The V and J ends lost 0 bases and 6 bases, in that order; junction bases with no gene match: 8. The CDR3 totals 16 residues. Full variable domain (outside the CDR3, taken from reference TRBV15 and TRBJ2-1): DAMVIQNPRYQVTQFGKPVTLSCSQTLNHNVMYWYQQKSSQAPKLLFHYYDKDFNNEADTPDNFQSRRPNTSFCFLDIRSPGLGDTAMYLCATSRDALPGGNEQFFGPGTRLTVL.

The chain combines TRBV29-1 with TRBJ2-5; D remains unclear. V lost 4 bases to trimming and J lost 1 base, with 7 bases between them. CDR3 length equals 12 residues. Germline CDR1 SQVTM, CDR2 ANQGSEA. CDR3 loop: CSVGRPQETQYF. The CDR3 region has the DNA TGCAGCGTTGGTCGGCCCCAAGAGACCCAGTACTTC.

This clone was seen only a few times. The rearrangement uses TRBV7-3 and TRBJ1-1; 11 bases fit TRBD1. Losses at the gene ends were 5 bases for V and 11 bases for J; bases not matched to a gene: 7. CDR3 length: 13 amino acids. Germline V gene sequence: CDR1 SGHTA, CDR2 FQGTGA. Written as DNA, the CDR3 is TGTGCCAGCAGCGAACTGGGACAGGGGGAGGCTTTCTTT. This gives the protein CASSELGQGEAFF.

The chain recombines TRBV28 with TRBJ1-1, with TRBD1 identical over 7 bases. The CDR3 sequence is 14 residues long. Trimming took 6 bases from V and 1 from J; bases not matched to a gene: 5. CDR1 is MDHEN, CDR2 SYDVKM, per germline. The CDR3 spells CASSLSGGNTEAFF. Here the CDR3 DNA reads TGTGCCAGCAGCCTCTCAGGGGGGAACACTGAAGCTTTCTTT.

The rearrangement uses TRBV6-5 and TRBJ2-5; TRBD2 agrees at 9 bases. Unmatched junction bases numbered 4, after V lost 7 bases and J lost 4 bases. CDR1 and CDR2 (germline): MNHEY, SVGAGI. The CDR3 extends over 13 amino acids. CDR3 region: CASTGLARETQYF. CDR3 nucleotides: TGTGCCAGCACAGGACTAGCGCGAGAGACCCAGTACTTC.

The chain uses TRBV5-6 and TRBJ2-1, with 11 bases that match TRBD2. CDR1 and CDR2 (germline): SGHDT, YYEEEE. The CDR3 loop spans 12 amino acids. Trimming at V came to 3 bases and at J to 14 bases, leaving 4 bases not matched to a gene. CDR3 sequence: CASSSLAGVEFF. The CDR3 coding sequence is TGTGCCAGCAGCTCACTAGCGGGAGTCGAGTTCTTC.

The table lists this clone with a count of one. The chain's CDR3 is CASSYSSSGGGNEQFF. The CDR3 region has the DNA TGTGCCAGCAGTTACTCGTCAAGCGGGGGGGGGAATGAGCAGTTCTTC. V gene TRBV6-6 combines with J gene TRBJ2-1, with 10 positions matching TRBD2. Per germline, CDR1 MNHNY and CDR2 SVGAGI (reference sequence). With 0 bases clipped from V and 7 bases from J, the junction kept 6 bases outside the gene matches. This CDR3 comprises 16 residues.

The CDR3 here is CASRLRGWNTEAFF. The CDR3 coding sequence is TGTGCCAGCAGGCTCAGGGGCTGGAACACTGAAGCTTTCTTT. This chain connects TRBV27 to TRBJ1-1; a possible D gene is TRBD1 (6 bases). CDR1 is MNHEY and CDR2 is SMNVEV in the germline V gene (reference sequence). The ends were cut back, 6 bases at V and 1 base at J, with 12 bases in the middle. There are 14 residues in the CDR3.

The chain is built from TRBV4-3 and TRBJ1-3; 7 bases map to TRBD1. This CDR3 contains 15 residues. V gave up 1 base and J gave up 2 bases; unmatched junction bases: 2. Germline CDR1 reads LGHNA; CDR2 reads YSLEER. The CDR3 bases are TGCGCCAGCAGCCAAGGCCAGGGGGCTGGAAACACCATATATTTT. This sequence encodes CASSQGQGAGNTIYF.

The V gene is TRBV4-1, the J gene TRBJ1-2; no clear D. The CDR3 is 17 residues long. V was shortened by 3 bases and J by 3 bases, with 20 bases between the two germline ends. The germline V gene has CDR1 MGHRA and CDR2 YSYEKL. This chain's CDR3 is CASSHPSGRALDYGYTF. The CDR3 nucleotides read TGCGCCAGCAGCCATCCCTCTGGGAGGGCCCTTGACTATGGCTACACCTTC.

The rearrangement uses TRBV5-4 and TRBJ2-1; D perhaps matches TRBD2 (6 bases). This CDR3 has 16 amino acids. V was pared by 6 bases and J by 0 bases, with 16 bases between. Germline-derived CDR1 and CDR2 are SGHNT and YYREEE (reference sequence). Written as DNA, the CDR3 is TGTGCCAGCACCCCTGGGGGGACGCACTCCTACAATGAGCAGTTCTTC. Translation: CASTPGGTHSYNEQFF.